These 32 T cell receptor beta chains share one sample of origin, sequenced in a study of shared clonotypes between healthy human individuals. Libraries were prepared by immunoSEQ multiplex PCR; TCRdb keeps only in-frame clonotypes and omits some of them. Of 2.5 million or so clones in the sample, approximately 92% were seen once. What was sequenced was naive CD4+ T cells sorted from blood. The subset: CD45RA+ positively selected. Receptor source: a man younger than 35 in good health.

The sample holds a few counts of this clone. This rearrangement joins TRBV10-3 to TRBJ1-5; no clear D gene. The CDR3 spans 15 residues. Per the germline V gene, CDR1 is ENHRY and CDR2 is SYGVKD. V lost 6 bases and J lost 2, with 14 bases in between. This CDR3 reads CAIRKAGDGNQPQHF. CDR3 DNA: TGTGCCATCAGGAAAGCTGGGGATGGCAATCAGCCCCAGCATTTT.

CDR3 bases: TGTGCCAGCAGCTTGCCCGGGATTGAAGAGACCCAGTACTTC. Translating gives CASSLPGIEETQYF. This rearrangement joins TRBV5-4 to TRBJ2-5, with TRBD2 as a possible D gene (5 bases). V was clipped by 1 base and J by 3 bases, with 10 bases between them. CDR3 length: 14 residues. Germline CDR1 and CDR2: SGHNT and YYREEE (reference sequence).

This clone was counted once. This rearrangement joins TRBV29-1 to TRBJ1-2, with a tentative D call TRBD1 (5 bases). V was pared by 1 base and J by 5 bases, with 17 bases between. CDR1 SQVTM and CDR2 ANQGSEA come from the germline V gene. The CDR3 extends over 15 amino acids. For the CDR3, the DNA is TGCAGCGTTGAAGGGGGACCCCGAGGGGCATATGGCTACACCTTC. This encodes CSVEGGPRGAYGYTF.

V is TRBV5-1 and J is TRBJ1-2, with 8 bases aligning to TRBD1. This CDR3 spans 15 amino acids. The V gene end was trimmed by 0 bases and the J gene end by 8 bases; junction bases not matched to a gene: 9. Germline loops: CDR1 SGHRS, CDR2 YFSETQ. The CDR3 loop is CASSLVDFRGQGYTF. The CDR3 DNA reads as TGCGCCAGCAGCTTGGTGGACTTCAGGGGGCAGGGCTACACCTTC.

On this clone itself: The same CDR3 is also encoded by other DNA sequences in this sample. In nucleotides, the CDR3 is TGTGCCAGCAGCGTTAGCGGGGGGGCCACCGGGGAGCTGTTTTTT. This encodes CASSVSGGATGELFF. The rearrangement uses TRBV9 and TRBJ2-2; TRBD2 matches at 11 bases. Germline trimming cut 2 bases from V and 4 bases from J; bases unmatched to any gene: 1. Germline CDR1 SGDLS, CDR2 YYNGEE. There are 15 residues in the CDR3.

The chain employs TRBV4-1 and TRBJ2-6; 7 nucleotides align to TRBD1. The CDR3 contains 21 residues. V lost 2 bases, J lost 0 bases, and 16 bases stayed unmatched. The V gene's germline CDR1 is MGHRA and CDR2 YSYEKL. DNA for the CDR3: TGCGCCAGCAGCCAACAAACAGGGGCGCCGAACCTTATCTCTGGGGCCAACGTCCTGACTTTC. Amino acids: CASSQQTGAPNLISGANVLTF.

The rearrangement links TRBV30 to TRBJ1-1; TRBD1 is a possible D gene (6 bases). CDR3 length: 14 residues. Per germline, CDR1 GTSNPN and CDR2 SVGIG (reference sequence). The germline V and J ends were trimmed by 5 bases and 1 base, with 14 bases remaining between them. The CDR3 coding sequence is TGTGCCTGGGGGGGGCGGGCCCCGAACACTGAAGCTTTCTTT. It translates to CAWGGRAPNTEAFF. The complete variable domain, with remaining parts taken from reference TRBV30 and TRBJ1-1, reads SQTIHQWPATLVQPVGSPLSLECTVEGTSNPNLYWYRQAAGRGLQLLFYSVGIGQISSEVPQNLSASRPQDRQFILSSKKLLLSDSGFYLCAWGGRAPNTEAFFGQGTRLTVV.

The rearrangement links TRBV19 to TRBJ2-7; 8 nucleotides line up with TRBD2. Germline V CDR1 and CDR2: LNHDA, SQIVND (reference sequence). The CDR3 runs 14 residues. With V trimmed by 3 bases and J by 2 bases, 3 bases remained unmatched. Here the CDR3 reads CASSIGGLAYEQYF. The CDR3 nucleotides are TGTGCCAGTAGTATCGGGGGACTAGCCTACGAGCAGTACTTC.

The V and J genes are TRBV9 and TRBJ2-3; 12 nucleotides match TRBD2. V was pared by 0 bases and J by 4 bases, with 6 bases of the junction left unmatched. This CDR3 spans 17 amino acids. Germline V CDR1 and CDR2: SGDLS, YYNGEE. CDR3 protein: CASSVELGLAGADTQYF. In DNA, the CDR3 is TGTGCCAGCAGCGTAGAGTTGGGACTAGCGGGTGCAGATACGCAGTATTTT.

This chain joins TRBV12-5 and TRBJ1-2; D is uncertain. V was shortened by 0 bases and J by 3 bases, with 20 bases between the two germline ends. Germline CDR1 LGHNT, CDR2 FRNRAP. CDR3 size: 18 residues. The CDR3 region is CASGLVLGELSSYYGYTF. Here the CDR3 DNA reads TGTGCTAGTGGTTTGGTACTCGGCGAACTTAGTTCGTACTATGGCTACACCTTC.

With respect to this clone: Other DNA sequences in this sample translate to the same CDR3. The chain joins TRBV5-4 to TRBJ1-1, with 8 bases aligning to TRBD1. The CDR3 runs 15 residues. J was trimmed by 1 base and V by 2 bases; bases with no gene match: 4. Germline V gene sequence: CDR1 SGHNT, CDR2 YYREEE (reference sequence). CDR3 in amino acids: CASSLGQGGNTEAFF. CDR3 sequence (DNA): TGTGCCAGCAGCTTAGGACAGGGTGGGAACACTGAAGCTTTCTTT.

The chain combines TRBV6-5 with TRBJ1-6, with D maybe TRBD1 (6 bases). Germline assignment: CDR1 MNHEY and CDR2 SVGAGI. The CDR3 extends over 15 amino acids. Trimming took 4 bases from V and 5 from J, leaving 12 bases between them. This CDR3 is CASSSPGANNSPLHF. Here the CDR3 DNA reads TGTGCCAGCAGTTCTCCAGGGGCGAATAATTCACCCCTCCACTTT.

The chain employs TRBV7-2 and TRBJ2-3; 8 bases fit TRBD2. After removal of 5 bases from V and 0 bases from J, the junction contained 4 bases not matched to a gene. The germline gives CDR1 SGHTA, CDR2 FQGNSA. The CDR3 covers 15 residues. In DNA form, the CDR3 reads TGTGCCAGCAGCCAGCAGCGGGGGAGCACAGATACGCAGTATTTT. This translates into CASSQQRGSTDTQYF. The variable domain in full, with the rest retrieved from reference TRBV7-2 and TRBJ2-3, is GAGVSQSPSNKVTEKGKDVELRCDPISGHTALYWYRQSLGQGLEFLIYFQGNSAPDKSGLPSDRFSAERTGGSVSTLTIQRTQQEDSAVYLCASSQQRGSTDTQYFGPGTRLTVL.

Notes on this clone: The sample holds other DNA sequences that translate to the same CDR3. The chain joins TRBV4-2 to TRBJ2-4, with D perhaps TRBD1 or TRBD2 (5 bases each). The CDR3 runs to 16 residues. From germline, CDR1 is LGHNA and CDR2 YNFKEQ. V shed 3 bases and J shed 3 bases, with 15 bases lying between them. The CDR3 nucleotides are TGTGCCAGCAGCCAGGATGTCGCAGGGAGCAAAAACATTCAGTACTTC. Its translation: CASSQDVAGSKNIQYF.

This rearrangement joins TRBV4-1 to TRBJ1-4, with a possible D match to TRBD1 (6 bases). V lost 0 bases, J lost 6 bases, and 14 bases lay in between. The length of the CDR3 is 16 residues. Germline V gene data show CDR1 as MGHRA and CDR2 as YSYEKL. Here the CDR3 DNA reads TGCGCCAGCAGCCAAGAGATTGGGGGCAGAGATGAAAAACTGTTTTTT. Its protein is CASSQEIGGRDEKLFF.

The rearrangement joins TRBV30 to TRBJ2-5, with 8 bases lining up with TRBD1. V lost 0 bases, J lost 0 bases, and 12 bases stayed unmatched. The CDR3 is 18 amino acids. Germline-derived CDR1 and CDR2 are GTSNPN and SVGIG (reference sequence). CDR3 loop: CAWSVLRGRDSNQETQYF. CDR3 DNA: TGTGCCTGGAGTGTCCTCAGGGGGCGAGACTCCAACCAAGAGACCCAGTACTTC. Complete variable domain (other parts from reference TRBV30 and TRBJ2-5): SQTIHQWPATLVQPVGSPLSLECTVEGTSNPNLYWYRQAAGRGLQLLFYSVGIGQISSEVPQNLSASRPQDRQFILSSKKLLLSDSGFYLCAWSVLRGRDSNQETQYFGPGTRLLVL.

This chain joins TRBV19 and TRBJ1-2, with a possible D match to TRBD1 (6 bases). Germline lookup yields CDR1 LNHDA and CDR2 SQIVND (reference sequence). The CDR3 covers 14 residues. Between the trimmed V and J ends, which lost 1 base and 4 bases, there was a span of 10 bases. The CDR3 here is CASSIGGLGYGYTF. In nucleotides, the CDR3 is TGTGCCAGTAGTATAGGGGGGCTTGGCTATGGCTACACCTTC. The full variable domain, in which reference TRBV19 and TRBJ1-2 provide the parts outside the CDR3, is DGGITQSPKYLFRKEGQNVTLSCEQNLNHDAMYWYRQDPGQGLRLIYYSQIVNDFQKGDIAEGYSVSREKKESFPLTVTSAQKNPTAFYLCASSIGGLGYGYTFGSGTRLTVV.

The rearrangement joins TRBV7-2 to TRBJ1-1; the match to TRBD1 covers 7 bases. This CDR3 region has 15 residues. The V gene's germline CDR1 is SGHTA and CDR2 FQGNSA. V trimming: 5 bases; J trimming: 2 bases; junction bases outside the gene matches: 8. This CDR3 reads CASSTSGQANTEAFF. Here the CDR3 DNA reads TGTGCCAGCAGCACCTCAGGACAGGCCAACACTGAAGCTTTCTTT.

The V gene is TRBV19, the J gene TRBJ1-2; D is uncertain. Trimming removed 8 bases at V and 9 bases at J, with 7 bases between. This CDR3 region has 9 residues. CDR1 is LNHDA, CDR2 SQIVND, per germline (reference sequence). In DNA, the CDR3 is TGTGCCAGTGGCACTAGCTACACCTTC. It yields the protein CASGTSYTF.

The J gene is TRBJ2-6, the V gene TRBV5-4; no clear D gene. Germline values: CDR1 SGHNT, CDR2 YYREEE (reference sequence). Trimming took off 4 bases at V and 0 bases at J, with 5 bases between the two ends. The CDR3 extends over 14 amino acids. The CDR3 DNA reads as TGTGCCAGCAGCCCGGACTCTGGGGCCAACGTCCTGACTTTC. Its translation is CASSPDSGANVLTF.

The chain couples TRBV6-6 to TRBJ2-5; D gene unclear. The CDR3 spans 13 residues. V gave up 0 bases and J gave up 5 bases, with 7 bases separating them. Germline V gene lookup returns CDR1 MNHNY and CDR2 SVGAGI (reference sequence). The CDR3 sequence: CASSYSPAETQYF. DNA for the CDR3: TGTGCCAGCAGTTACTCACCGGCGGAGACCCAGTACTTC.

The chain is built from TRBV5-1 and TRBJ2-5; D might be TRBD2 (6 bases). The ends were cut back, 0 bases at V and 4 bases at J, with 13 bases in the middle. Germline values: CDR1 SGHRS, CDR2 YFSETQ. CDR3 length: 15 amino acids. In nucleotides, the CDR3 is TGCGCCAGCAGCTTGGCAGGGAGGCAGTCAGAGACCCAGTACTTC. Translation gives CASSLAGRQSETQYF.

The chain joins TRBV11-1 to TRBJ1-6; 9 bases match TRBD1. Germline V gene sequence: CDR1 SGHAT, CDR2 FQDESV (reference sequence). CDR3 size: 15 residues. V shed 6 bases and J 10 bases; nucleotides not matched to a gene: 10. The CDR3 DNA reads TGTGCCAGCAGTTTGGGACAGGGCATTTGGTCACCCCTCCACTTT. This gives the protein CASSLGQGIWSPLHF.

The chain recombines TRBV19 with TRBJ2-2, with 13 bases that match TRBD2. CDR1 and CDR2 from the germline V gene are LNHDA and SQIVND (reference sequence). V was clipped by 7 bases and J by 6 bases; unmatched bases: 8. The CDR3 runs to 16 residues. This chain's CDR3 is CASTGLAGEGAGELFF. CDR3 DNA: TGTGCCAGTACTGGACTAGCGGGAGAAGGGGCCGGGGAGCTGTTTTTT.

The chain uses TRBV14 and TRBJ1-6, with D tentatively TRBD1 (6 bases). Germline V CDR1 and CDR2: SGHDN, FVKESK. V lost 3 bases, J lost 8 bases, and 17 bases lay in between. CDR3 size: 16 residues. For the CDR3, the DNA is TGTGCCAGCAGCCAGTATACGGGACAAAAGGATTCACCCCTCCACTTT. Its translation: CASSQYTGQKDSPLHF.

The CDR3 DNA follows: TGCGCCAGCAGCAATACAGGGATCACAGATACGCAGTATTTT. It translates to CASSNTGITDTQYF. The rearrangement links TRBV4-3 to TRBJ2-3; the D gene is possibly TRBD1 (6 bases). This CDR3 is 14 amino acids long. CDR1 and CDR2 from the germline V gene are LGHNA and YSLEER. V was pared by 5 bases and J by 2 bases, with 11 bases between.

Here the CDR3 DNA reads TGTGCTAGTGGTTTGGTTAGGGACAACTACAATGAGCAGTTCTTC. This encodes CASGLVRDNYNEQFF. V is TRBV12-5 and J is TRBJ2-1; possibly TRBD1 for D (6 bases). The CDR3 sequence is 15 residues long. Germline V gene sequence: CDR1 LGHNT, CDR2 FRNRAP. V shed 0 bases and J shed 3 bases, with 9 bases lying between them.

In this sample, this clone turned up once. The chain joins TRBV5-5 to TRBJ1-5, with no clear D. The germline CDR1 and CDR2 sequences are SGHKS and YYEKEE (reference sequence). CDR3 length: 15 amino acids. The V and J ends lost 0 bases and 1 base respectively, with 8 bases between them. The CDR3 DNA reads TGTGCCAGCAGCTTGGAGGTAGTAAGCAATCAGCCCCAGCATTTT. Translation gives CASSLEVVSNQPQHF.

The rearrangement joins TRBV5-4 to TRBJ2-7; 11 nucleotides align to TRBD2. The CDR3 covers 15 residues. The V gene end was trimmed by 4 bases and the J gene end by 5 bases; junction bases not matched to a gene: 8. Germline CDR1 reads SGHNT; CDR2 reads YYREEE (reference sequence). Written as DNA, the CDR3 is TGTGCCAGCAGCAATGTTATAGCGGGAGGGGACGAGCAGTACTTC. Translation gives CASSNVIAGGDEQYF.

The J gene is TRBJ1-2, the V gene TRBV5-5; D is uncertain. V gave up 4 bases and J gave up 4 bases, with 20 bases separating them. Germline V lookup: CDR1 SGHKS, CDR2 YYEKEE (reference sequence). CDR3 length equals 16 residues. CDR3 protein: CASSIYQDGWGYGYTF. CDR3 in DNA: TGTGCCAGCAGCATCTACCAGGACGGGTGGGGCTATGGCTACACCTTC.

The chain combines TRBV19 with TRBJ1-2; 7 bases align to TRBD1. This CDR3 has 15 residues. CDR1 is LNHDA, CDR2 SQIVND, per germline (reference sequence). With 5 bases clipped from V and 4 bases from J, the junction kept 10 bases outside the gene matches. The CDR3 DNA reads TGTGCCAGTAGTGCCCGCCCAGGGGGGTTCTATGGCTACACCTTC. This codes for CASSARPGGFYGYTF.

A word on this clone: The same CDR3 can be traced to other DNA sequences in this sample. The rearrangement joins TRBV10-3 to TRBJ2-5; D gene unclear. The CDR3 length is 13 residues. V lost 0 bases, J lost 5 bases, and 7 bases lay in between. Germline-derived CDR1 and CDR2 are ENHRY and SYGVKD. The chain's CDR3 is CAISESYGETQYF. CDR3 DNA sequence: TGTGCCATCAGTGAGTCTTACGGGGAGACCCAGTACTTC.